The text below deals with one T cell receptor (beta chain). This CDR3 is 13 amino acids long. From germline, CDR1 is GTSNPN and CDR2 SVGIG (reference sequence). Trimming pared 3 bases from V and 1 base from J, leaving 9 bases between. It was during active infection that Seattle patients were enrolled and then longitudinally followed. The data belong to a study of blood T cell repertoires in COVID-19. Study-level background: From the United States, Italy and Spain came samples of acute and convalescent COVID-19. From T cells, B-cell-depleted T cells, or PBMCs came the material, which was cDNA or gDNA.

In the original processing: Estimation of nucleated cell counts was performed using reference gene primer amplification. Libraries were prepared by immunoSEQ multiplex PCR; TCRdb keeps only in-frame clonotypes and omits some of them. That table furnishes V, J and clone size, whereas the DNA furnished D and trimming. The sample yields fewer than 650,000 clones, 85% to 90% seen once. The sequencing sample was made of peripheral blood. The chain employs TRBV30 and TRBJ1-1; D gene ambiguous. The receptor was isolated from a woman aged 45-65 years with COVID-19, enrolled during active disease. CDR3 nucleotides: TGTGCCTGGAGACCTGACACGAACACTGAAGCTTTCTTT. Translated, it gives CAWRPDTNTEAFF.